A single sample gave rise to the 30 T cell receptor beta chains below, sequenced in a study of regulatory T cells in long-lasting Graves disease. Through Arm-PCR of CDR3 regions and iRepertoire HTBI primers, TCR beta libraries were built. Each CDR3 protein is one row after TCRdb ran MiXCR on the multiplex PCR reads. Here the sample spans 350,000 to 500,000 distinct CDR3 sequences, over 15% being singletons. Time point specified: newly diagnosed GD, antithyroid drugs for less than 3 months. PBMC RNA was the source of the TCR library. This sample was also put to use in a study of T cells in Graves' hyperthyroidism and ophthalmopathy.

The sequenced sample was peripheral blood mononuclear cells (PBMCs), obtained at new diagnosis, from a patient treated with antithyroid drugs. Every receptor here comes from a woman aged 25 to 39 with Graves disease.

The chain combines TRBV20-1 with TRBJ1-3; D remains unclear. Germline V gives CDR1 DFQATT, CDR2 SNEGSKA (reference sequence). V was pared by 1 base and J by 0 bases, with 16 bases between. The length of the CDR3 is 17 residues. The CDR3 region is CSARVDPGFHSGNTIYF. DNA for the CDR3: TGCAGTGCTAGAGTAGACCCCGGGTTTCACTCTGGAAACACCATATATTTT.

Regarding this clonotype: This may stem from a read error, because a much larger clone lies one nucleotide away. This likely comes from a read error, as the CDR3 has no conserved phenylalanine or tryptophan at its end. CDR3 nucleotides: TGTGCCTGGAGTCCTAACTCCTACGAGCAGTACTCC. It encodes CAWSPNSYEQYS. The gene calls are TRBV30 and TRBJ2-7, with no clear D. This CDR3 has 12 amino acids. V was clipped by 2 bases and J by 0 bases, with 5 bases between them. Germline CDR1 and CDR2: GTSNPN and SVGIG (reference sequence).

This clonotype was observed a handful of times. A clone one base away is much larger, so this may be a read error. The rearrangement uses TRBV27 and TRBJ2-3; maybe TRBD1 (5 bases). This CDR3 is 15 amino acids long. Germline loops: CDR1 MNHEY, CDR2 SMNVEV (reference sequence). The CDR3 spells CASSLSAGLNTETFF. The CDR3 DNA sequence: TGTGCCAGCAGTTTATCGGCAGGGCTGAACACTGAAACTTTCTTT.

On this clonotype: Since a much larger clone is just one base distant, this may be a read error. The chain couples TRBV7-8 to TRBJ2-4; 12 bases are a match to TRBD1. Germline V gene data show CDR1 as SGHVS and CDR2 as FQNEAQ. J lost 13 bases, V lost 3 bases, and 13 bases had no gene match. The CDR3 runs 16 residues. CDR3 sequence (DNA): TGTGCCAGCAGCTTGCCCACCGGGACAGGGGGCCATGAGCAGTACTTC. Protein: CASSLPTGTGGHEQYF.

This clonotype appeared many times. The chain is built from TRBV28 and TRBJ1-5; D may be TRBD1 (5 bases). Germline assignment: CDR1 MDHEN and CDR2 SYDVKM. The V end was cut by 6 bases, the J end by 9 bases, with 18 bases between. The CDR3 covers 14 residues. The DNA of the CDR3 is TGTGCCAGCAGCCCACTGTGGGGGTTTCTGCCCCAGCATTTT. It translates to CASSPLWGFLPQHF.

With respect to this clonotype: A much larger clone sits a single nucleotide away, making a read error possible. The chain is built from TRBV7-9 and TRBJ1-1; D unresolved. The germline V and J ends were trimmed by 6 bases and 1 base, with 9 bases remaining between them. This CDR3 contains 13 residues. Germline-derived CDR1 and CDR2 are SEHNR and FQNEAQ (reference sequence). As DNA, the CDR3 is TGTGCCAGCAGACCGACACCGAACACTGAAGCTTTCTTT. Protein product: CASRPTPNTEAFF.

The gene calls are TRBV5-1 and TRBJ1-3, with D unresolved. The V end lost 0 bases, the J end lost 0 bases, and 7 bases lay between the germline ends. Germline V gene data show CDR1 as SGHRS and CDR2 as YFSETQ. This CDR3 comprises 15 residues. This CDR3 reads CASSLDRLSGNTIYF. The CDR3 DNA reads TGCGCCAGCAGCTTGGACAGACTCTCTGGAAACACCATATATTTT.

This clonotype was counted many times. The chain couples TRBV20-1 to TRBJ1-5; D might be TRBD1 (5 bases). The ends were cut back, 1 base at V and 4 bases at J, with 11 bases in the middle. The CDR3 is 14 amino acids. Germline-derived CDR1 and CDR2 are DFQATT and SNEGSKA (reference sequence). The CDR3 DNA sequence: TGCAGTGCTAGAGCGGGGGTTGGTAATCAGCCCCAGCATTTT. Protein sequence: CSARAGVGNQPQHF.

This clonotype has a handful of counts. This chain joins TRBV6-4 and TRBJ2-2, with D unresolved. CDR1 is MRHNA, CDR2 SNTAGT, per germline. V was shortened by 0 bases and J by 5 bases, with 7 bases between the two germline ends. CDR3 length equals 14 residues. The DNA of the CDR3 is TGTGCCAGCAGTGACTCCTCTACTACCGGGGAGCTGTTTTTT. Translation gives CASSDSSTTGELFF.

Ten or more counts support this clonotype. The V call is TRBV28, the J call TRBJ2-3; 12 bases agree with TRBD2. CDR3 length equals 17 residues. The V gene's germline CDR1 is MDHEN and CDR2 SYDVKM. V lost 10 bases, J lost 9 bases, and 20 bases stayed unmatched. CDR3 loop: CAIDPRRLAGGRETQYF. The CDR3 DNA reads TGTGCCATTGACCCTCGTAGGCTAGCGGGAGGGCGGGAAACGCAGTATTTT.

This clonotype was observed at least ten times. DNA of the CDR3: TGTGCCAGCTCAACCGGGACCTTCTACGAGCAGTACTTC. Amino acids: CASSTGTFYEQYF. The V gene is TRBV18, the J gene TRBJ2-7; D is tentatively TRBD1 or TRBD2 (5 bases each). Trimming cost V 5 bases and J 3 bases, with 11 bases left between them. CDR3 length: 13 residues. Germline CDR1 is KGHSH and CDR2 is LQKENI. Full variable domain (remainder filled in from reference TRBV18 and TRBJ2-7): NAGVMQNPRHLVRRRGQEARLRCSPMKGHSHVYWYRQLPEEGLKFMVYLQKENIIDESGMPKERFSAEFPKEGPSILRIQQVVRGDSAAYFCASSTGTFYEQYFGPGTRLTVT.

The chain is built from TRBV19 and TRBJ2-2; 9 bases line up with TRBD2. Germline loops: CDR1 LNHDA, CDR2 SQIVND (reference sequence). The CDR3 contains 16 residues. The J segment lost 7 bases and the V segment lost 2 bases, leaving 8 bases of the junction unmatched. The chain's CDR3 is CASSIFAGGPGGELFF. The CDR3 bases are TGTGCCAGTAGTATATTTGCGGGAGGGCCCGGCGGGGAGCTGTTTTTT. Full variable domain (outside the CDR3, taken from reference TRBV19 and TRBJ2-2): DGGITQSPKYLFRKEGQNVTLSCEQNLNHDAMYWYRQDPGQGLRLIYYSQIVNDFQKGDIAEGYSVSREKKESFPLTVTSAQKNPTAFYLCASSIFAGGPGGELFFGEGSRLTVL.

This clonotype was picked up many times. This chain links TRBV6-5 with TRBJ1-3; D call uncertain. This CDR3 region has 15 residues. Trimming removed 0 bases from V and 0 bases from J, with 6 bases in between. Germline V gene lookup returns CDR1 MNHEY and CDR2 SVGAGI. CDR3 nucleotide sequence: TGTGCCAGCAGTTACTCGGTGAACTCTGGAAACACCATATATTTT. This sequence encodes CASSYSVNSGNTIYF.

The CDR3 DNA sequence: TGCGCCAGCAGCCCGTCCGGGACATTCTCTGGAAACACCATATATTTT. It is translated as CASSPSGTFSGNTIYF. V gene TRBV4-1 combines with J gene TRBJ1-3, with D maybe TRBD1 (6 bases). Trimming removed 4 bases from V and 0 bases from J, with 13 bases in between. The CDR3 has 16 amino acids. The germline V gene has CDR1 MGHRA and CDR2 YSYEKL.

A word on this clonotype: With only one base between it and a far larger clone, this is likely a read error. The chain recombines TRBV6-2 or TRBV6-3 with TRBJ2-1; a weak D match, TRBD2 (6 bases). The DNA end is more similar to TRBJ2-7, so the J call may be wrong. The germline V gene encodes CDR1 MNHEY and CDR2 SVGEGT. The CDR3 loop spans 16 amino acids. CDR3 loop: CASSKGPAGEGYEQYF. In nucleotides, the CDR3 is TGTGCCAGCAGTAAGGGACCAGCGGGCGAAGGGTACGAGCAGTACTTC.

This clonotype was recorded many times. The chain recombines TRBV6-1 with TRBJ1-2; D is unclear. Deletions cut 6 bases from V and 5 bases from J, with 10 bases between. In germline, CDR1 is MNHNS, CDR2 SASEGT. The CDR3 has 12 residues. The CDR3 spells CASSVPPYGYTF. Written as DNA, the CDR3 is TGTGCCAGCAGCGTACCTCCATATGGCTACACCTTC.

V is TRBV20-1 and J is TRBJ2-7; D is possibly TRBD2 (5 bases). Per germline, CDR1 DFQATT and CDR2 SNEGSKA (reference sequence). The CDR3 extends over 13 amino acids. V dropped 7 bases and J dropped 6 bases, with 19 bases sitting between them. DNA for the CDR3: TGCAGTGTCTACAAACATACTAGATCCGAGCAGTACTTC. Its translation is CSVYKHTRSEQYF.

This clonotype was seen only a few times. This chain uses TRBV6-1 with TRBJ1-1, with D possibly TRBD1 on 5 matching bases. The CDR3 length is 17 residues. CDR1 and CDR2 (germline): MNHNS, SASEGT. V lost 8 bases to trimming and J lost 0 bases, with 22 bases between them. The CDR3 protein is CASQRRRQRPLNTEAFF. CDR3 sequence (DNA): TGTGCCAGCCAACGCCGGCGACAGAGACCTTTGAACACTGAAGCTTTCTTT.

The chain couples TRBV18 to TRBJ2-5; 11 bases map to TRBD2. With V trimmed by 2 bases and J by 4 bases, 6 bases remained unmatched. Germline CDR1 is KGHSH and CDR2 is LQKENI. The CDR3 contains 16 residues. The CDR3 loop is CASSPILAGEGETQYF. Here the CDR3 DNA reads TGTGCCAGCTCACCAATACTAGCGGGAGAGGGAGAGACCCAGTACTTC.

This clonotype was detected many times. The chain recombines TRBV18 with TRBJ2-3; 7 bases align to TRBD1. The end of the DNA aligns better with TRBJ2-5, so the J call may be wrong. The CDR3 is 14 amino acids. Per germline, CDR1 KGHSH and CDR2 LQKENI. The CDR3 protein is CASSPTGYGETQYF. CDR3 sequence (DNA): TGTGCCAGCTCACCGACAGGGTATGGGGAGACCCAGTACTTC.

This clonotype occurred a few times. A much larger clone is a single base away; this may be a read error. The rearrangement joins TRBV11-2 to TRBJ2-7; TRBD2 is a possible D gene (5 bases). In germline, CDR1 is SGHAT, CDR2 FQNNGV. This CDR3 has 18 amino acids. The CDR3 region has the DNA TGTGCCAGCAGCTTATTGAGTTTACTCGGGATTCGACTGGATGAGCTGTTCTTC. Encoded protein: CASSLLSLLGIRLDELFF. Variable domain in full (rest from reference TRBV11-2 and TRBJ2-7): EAGVAQSPRYKIIEKRQSVAFWCNPISGHATLYWYQQILGQGPKLLIQFQNNGVVDDSQLPKDRFSAERLKGVDSTLKIQPAKLEDSAVYLCASSLLSLLGIRLDELFFGPGTRLTVT.

This clonotype was counted at least ten times. The chain is built from TRBV11-2 and TRBJ1-5, with a possible D match to TRBD1 (6 bases). V was trimmed by 1 base and J by 5 bases, leaving 18 bases between them. This CDR3 comprises 17 residues. Germline V gene lookup returns CDR1 SGHAT and CDR2 FQNNGV. The CDR3 protein is CASSLGWVRGLHQPQHF. The CDR3 bases are TGTGCCAGCAGCTTAGGGTGGGTCAGGGGCCTCCATCAGCCCCAGCATTTT.

This clonotype appeared many times. The DNA is left out, because the CDR3 cannot be placed on it with certainty; the CDR3 is given as TCRdb lists it. The gene calls are TRBV18 and TRBJ1-5. The V gene's germline CDR1 is KGHSH and CDR2 LQKENI. Ends included, the CDR3 has 16 residues. CDR3 sequence: CASSLLAQDSNQPQHF.

The V call is TRBV7-9, the J call TRBJ2-4; TRBD1 matches at 7 bases. Trimming at V came to 6 bases and at J to 2 bases, leaving 7 bases not matched to a gene. Germline values: CDR1 SEHNR, CDR2 FQNEAQ (reference sequence). This CDR3 contains 15 residues. CDR3 amino acids: CASSAQGLSKNIQYF. The CDR3 DNA sequence: TGTGCCAGCAGTGCACAGGGGCTTTCCAAAAACATTCAGTACTTC.

The rearrangement joins TRBV13 to TRBJ2-5; 8 bases align to TRBD2. The J segment lost 1 base and the V segment lost 1 base, leaving 2 bases of the junction unmatched. The germline V gene encodes CDR1 PRHDT and CDR2 FYEKMQ (reference sequence). There are 15 residues in the CDR3. CDR3 sequence (DNA): TGTGCCAGCAGCTTAGTAGCGGGGCCCCAAGAGACCCAGTACTTC. This codes for CASSLVAGPQETQYF.

CDR3 loop: CASSLTFGAGGTDTQYF. In nucleotides, the CDR3 is TGTGCCAGCAGCTTAACGTTCGGAGCGGGAGGCACAGATACGCAGTATTTT. This rearrangement joins TRBV7-3 to TRBJ2-3; 8 nucleotides align to TRBD2. After removal of 0 bases from V and 1 base from J, the junction contained 6 bases not matched to a gene. The CDR3 length is 17 residues. Per germline, CDR1 SGHTA and CDR2 FQGTGA. Together with reference TRBV7-3 and TRBJ2-3, the CDR3 gives the full variable domain: GAGVSQTPSNKVTEKGKYVELRCDPISGHTALYWYRQSLGQGPEFLIYFQGTGAADDSGLPNDRFFAVRPEGSVSTLKIQRTERGDSAVYLCASSLTFGAGGTDTQYFGPGTRLTVL.

At least ten counts were recorded for this clonotype. This chain joins TRBV6-5 and TRBJ1-1, with TRBD1 matching 10 bases. Trimming at V came to 0 bases and at J to 5 bases, leaving 15 bases not matched to a gene. The CDR3 extends over 19 amino acids. Germline CDR1 reads MNHEY; CDR2 reads SVGAGI. The CDR3 DNA sequence: TGTGCCAGCAGTTACTCGTACCCGACAGGGGGCCGAGCGTGGACTGAAGCTTTCTTT. Amino acids: CASSYSYPTGGRAWTEAFF.

The V and J genes are TRBV10-3 and TRBJ2-1, with a weak D call TRBD2 (7 bases). The germline V gene has CDR1 ENHRY and CDR2 SYGVKD. Trimming removed 7 bases at V and 2 bases at J, with 12 bases between. The CDR3 runs to 14 residues. The CDR3 protein is CAIKGGGAYNEQFF. The CDR3 DNA reads TGTGCCATCAAAGGGGGGGGAGCCTACAATGAGCAGTTCTTC.

This clonotype came up many times. The rearrangement joins TRBV27 to TRBJ2-1; TRBD2 matches 13 bases. V was pared by 4 bases and J by 6 bases, with 12 bases of the junction left unmatched. The CDR3 runs to 18 residues. CDR1 MNHEY and CDR2 SMNVEV come from the germline V gene (reference sequence). The CDR3 nucleotides are TGTGCCAGCAGTTCCCAGAGACTAGCGGGAGGTTATAGCAATGAGCAGTTCTTC. It specifies CASSSQRLAGGYSNEQFF.

In its sample, this clonotype was seen many times. This chain joins TRBV20-1 and TRBJ2-7; 8 bases align to TRBD2. Losses at the gene ends were 7 bases for V and 3 bases for J; bases not matched to a gene: 11. The CDR3 length is 14 residues. Germline loops: CDR1 DFQATT, CDR2 SNEGSKA (reference sequence). For the CDR3, the DNA is TGCAGTGGGAGCGGTGTGGCGGGAGGCTACGAGCAGTACTTC. Protein: CSGSGVAGGYEQYF.